Listed below are T cell receptor beta chains from one sample, sequenced in a study of blood T cell repertoires in COVID-19. Here immunoSEQ multiplex PCR was the method, and the copy in TCRdb shows in-frame clones only, minus some. Of under 85,000 clones listed, around 88% are singletons. The sequenced material came from peripheral blood. These receptors were obtained from a woman older than 75 with active or convalescent COVID-19. CDR3s leave out the opening cysteine and the closing phenylalanine or tryptophan. Clone size, where shown, is once, few, many, or a class for clones that have expanded.

V gene: TRBV7-2
CDR3 length: 14
J gene: TRBJ2-7
clone size: -
CDR3 protein: ASSPPGLAGVGEQY

V gene: TRBV5-5
CDR3 length: 14
J gene: TRBJ1-1
clone size: -
CDR3 protein: ASSLGRGIGNTEAF

V gene: TRBV3-1/TRBV3-2
CDR3 length: 12
J gene: TRBJ2-5
clone size: -
CDR3 protein: ASSQGGGWETQY

V gene: TRBV28
CDR3 length: 14
J gene: TRBJ1-3
clone size: -
CDR3 protein: ASSLPGQGVENTIY

V gene: TRBV5-5
CDR3 length: 13
J gene: TRBJ1-2
clone size: -
CDR3 protein: ASSSSTGGAAGYT

V gene: TRBV20-1
CDR3 length: 13
J gene: TRBJ2-2
clone size: -
CDR3 protein: SASGGSGNAGELF

V gene: TRBV5-1
CDR3 length: 11
J gene: TRBJ1-2
clone size: few
CDR3 protein: ASSELANYGYT

V gene: TRBV7-8
CDR3 length: 12
J gene: TRBJ2-7
clone size: -
CDR3 protein: ASSSWTGGSEQY

V gene: TRBV3-1/TRBV3-2
CDR3 length: 10
J gene: TRBJ2-3
clone size: -
CDR3 protein: ASSPHTDTQY

V gene: TRBV7-2
CDR3 length: 12
J gene: TRBJ2-7
clone size: few
CDR3 protein: ASSLGRSFYEQY

V gene: TRBV7-2
CDR3 length: 15
J gene: TRBJ2-1
clone size: -
CDR3 protein: ASSLGGRKTPWWEQF

V gene: TRBV28
CDR3 length: 12
J gene: TRBJ1-5
clone size: -
CDR3 protein: ASSLSGNNQPQH

V gene: TRBV5-1
CDR3 length: 11
J gene: TRBJ2-7
clone size: once
CDR3 protein: ASKPHGAYEQY

V gene: TRBV28
CDR3 length: 14
J gene: TRBJ1-5
clone size: -
CDR3 protein: ASSLRGSRSNQPQH

V gene: TRBV3-1/TRBV3-2
CDR3 length: 15
J gene: TRBJ2-2
clone size: -
CDR3 protein: ASSRVGRGPLTGELF

V gene: TRBV29-1
CDR3 length: 13
J gene: TRBJ2-1
clone size: -
CDR3 protein: SAGGGRGNYNEQF

V gene: TRBV2
CDR3 length: 12
J gene: TRBJ2-3
clone size: -
CDR3 protein: ASKGAWGTDTQY

V gene: TRBV7-7
CDR3 length: 15
J gene: TRBJ2-2
clone size: -
CDR3 protein: ASGQTSGGARTGELF

V gene: TRBV27
CDR3 length: 11
J gene: TRBJ2-7
clone size: -
CDR3 protein: ASSWGRSYEQY

V gene: TRBV3-1/TRBV3-2
CDR3 length: 14
J gene: TRBJ1-1
clone size: -
CDR3 protein: ASSQWGSGMNTEAF

V gene: TRBV11-2
CDR3 length: 18
J gene: TRBJ2-4
clone size: -
CDR3 protein: ASSLEYRGTAYLTKNIQY

V gene: TRBV6-5
CDR3 length: 12
J gene: TRBJ2-3
clone size: once
CDR3 protein: ASMGQSGADTQY

V gene: TRBV19
CDR3 length: 12
J gene: TRBJ1-5
clone size: -
CDR3 protein: ASSPRQGNQPQH

V gene: TRBV5-5
CDR3 length: 12
J gene: TRBJ1-2
clone size: -
CDR3 protein: ASSLGEELYGYT

V gene: TRBV4-1
CDR3 length: 11
J gene: TRBJ1-6
clone size: -
CDR3 protein: ASSQDRSSPLH

V gene: TRBV5-1
CDR3 length: 12
J gene: TRBJ2-7
clone size: once
CDR3 protein: ASQTGTTTHEQY

V gene: TRBV5-1
CDR3 length: 13
J gene: TRBJ2-3
clone size: -
CDR3 protein: ASSLGIGGPDTQY

V gene: TRBV15
CDR3 length: 11
J gene: TRBJ2-2
clone size: -
CDR3 protein: ATRESNTGELF

V gene: TRBV4-3
CDR3 length: 15
J gene: TRBJ2-1
clone size: -
CDR3 protein: ASSQDHGTSAYNEQF